The 21 T cell receptor beta chains below were found in one sample sequenced in a study of shared clonotypes between healthy human individuals. Only in-frame clones appear in the TCRdb table, and some are missing; sequencing was by immunoSEQ multiplex PCR. The sample shows approximately 460,000 clones, 77% of them seen only once. Sequenced material: PBMCs. These receptors all stem from a woman aged 40 to 50 in good health. Some clones in this sample may be carry-over from other donors' samples.

In its sample, this clone was seen a few times. This sequence joins TRBV10-3 and TRBJ2-3; D unresolved. Germline CDR1 is ENHRY and CDR2 is SYGVKD. This CDR3 has 15 residues. The V gene lost 6 bases and the J gene lost 2 bases, with 15 bases spanning the gap. DNA of the CDR3: TGTGCCATCAGCGAAGGACGGCCGGACACAGATACGCAGTATTTT. The encoded protein is CAISEGRPDTDTQYF.

This chain links TRBV28 with TRBJ2-7; D tentatively fits TRBD1 or TRBD2 (5 bases each). Trimming pared 4 bases from V and 6 bases from J, leaving 13 bases between. Germline V gene lookup returns CDR1 MDHEN and CDR2 SYDVKM. The CDR3 extends over 13 amino acids. The CDR3 sequence is CASSYPARGEQYF. DNA of the CDR3: TGTGCCAGCAGTTACCCGGCGAGGGGCGAGCAGTACTTC.

The CDR3 is CASSLGYRNYEQYF. The CDR3 DNA reads TGTGCCAGCAGCTTAGGGTACAGAAACTACGAGCAGTACTTC. The chain has TRBV11-1 and TRBJ2-7; D remains ambiguous. The CDR3 consists of 14 residues. Germline assignment: CDR1 SGHAT and CDR2 FQDESV (reference sequence). With 1 base removed from V and 3 bases from J, the gap between germline ends came to 10 bases.

The rearrangement links TRBV19 to TRBJ2-1, with 7 bases fitting TRBD2. Germline V gene lookup returns CDR1 LNHDA and CDR2 SQIVND (reference sequence). The CDR3 has 14 residues. The ends lost 3 bases at V and 5 bases at J; junction bases unmatched: 4. The CDR3 sequence is CASSIPLADNEQFF. The CDR3 coding sequence is TGTGCCAGTAGTATCCCCCTAGCGGACAATGAGCAGTTCTTC. Full variable domain (missing parts from reference TRBV19 and TRBJ2-1): DGGITQSPKYLFRKEGQNVTLSCEQNLNHDAMYWYRQDPGQGLRLIYYSQIVNDFQKGDIAEGYSVSREKKESFPLTVTSAQKNPTAFYLCASSIPLADNEQFFGPGTRLTVL.

CDR3 nucleotide sequence: TGTGCCAGCAGCTTCGGGACAGGGAACAATCAGCCCCAGCATTTT. Its translation is CASSFGTGNNQPQHF. This sequence joins TRBV7-8 and TRBJ1-5, with 9 bases lining up with TRBD1. The V gene end was trimmed by 3 bases and the J gene end by 3 bases; junction bases not matched to a gene: 3. Germline V lookup: CDR1 SGHVS, CDR2 FQNEAQ. CDR3 length equals 15 residues.

The V gene is TRBV2, the J gene TRBJ2-3; no firm D call. The CDR3 consists of 13 residues. V lost 0 bases to trimming and J lost 8 bases, with 9 bases between them. Per germline, CDR1 SNHLY and CDR2 FYNNEI. The CDR3 DNA reads TGTGCCAGCAGTGAAGCGGTCCGAGTTACGCAGTATTTT. Translation gives CASSEAVRVTQYF.

Note on this clone: This specimen includes other DNA sequences encoding the same CDR3. This chain uses TRBV18 with TRBJ2-7; D might be TRBD1 (6 bases). CDR1 and CDR2 from the germline V gene are KGHSH and LQKENI. The V gene lost 3 bases and the J gene lost 4 bases, with 7 bases spanning the gap. The CDR3 is 12 amino acids. Here the CDR3 reads CASSPDSYEQYF. CDR3 sequence (DNA): TGTGCCAGCTCACCGGACAGTTACGAGCAGTACTTC.

This clone turned up a few times. This chain joins TRBV18 and TRBJ1-5; weak D call: TRBD1 (5 bases). Germline V gene sequence: CDR1 KGHSH, CDR2 LQKENI. V lost 2 bases and J lost 4, with 9 bases in between. The CDR3 extends over 14 amino acids. The CDR3 bases are TGTGCCAGCTCACCAGAGTCAGGGAATCAGCCCCAGCATTTT. Amino acid sequence: CASSPESGNQPQHF. The full variable domain, completed using reference TRBV18 and TRBJ1-5, is NAGVMQNPRHLVRRRGQEARLRCSPMKGHSHVYWYRQLPEEGLKFMVYLQKENIIDESGMPKERFSAEFPKEGPSILRIQQVVRGDSAAYFCASSPESGNQPQHFGDGTRLSIL.

V is TRBV11-3 and J is TRBJ2-7; 12 nucleotides line up with TRBD2. This CDR3 has 15 amino acids. Germline V gene data show CDR1 as SGHNT and CDR2 as YENEEA. With V trimmed by 4 bases and J by 2 bases, 3 bases remained unmatched. CDR3 protein: CASSSLAGGAYEQYF. The CDR3 nucleotides read TGTGCCAGCAGCTCCCTAGCGGGAGGGGCCTACGAGCAGTACTTC.

This clone appeared many times. V is TRBV11-3 and J is TRBJ2-1; 10 nucleotides match TRBD2. The CDR3 loop spans 17 amino acids. The V and J ends lost 1 base and 8 bases, in that order; junction bases with no gene match: 11. Looked up from germline, CDR1 is SGHNT and CDR2 is YENEEA. In DNA form, the CDR3 reads TGTGCCAGCAGCTTAGGGGAGTTAGCGGGAGGATCCGATGAGCAGTTCTTC. Translated, it gives CASSLGELAGGSDEQFF. Full variable domain (outside the CDR3, taken from reference TRBV11-3 and TRBJ2-1): EAGVVQSPRYKIIEKKQPVAFWCNPISGHNTLYWYLQNLGQGPELLIRYENEEAVDDSQLPKDRFSAERLKGVDSTLKIQPAELGDSAVYLCASSLGELAGGSDEQFFGPGTRLTVL.

This sequence joins TRBV6-1 and TRBJ2-3; 10 bases map to TRBD2. J gave up 12 bases and V 1 base, and 10 bases lay outside the gene matches. Germline V gene data show CDR1 as MNHNS and CDR2 as SASEGT. This CDR3 spans 15 amino acids. The CDR3 is CASSEGRLAGQSQYF. Written as DNA, the CDR3 is TGTGCCAGCAGTGAAGGAAGACTAGCGGGCCAAAGCCAGTATTTT.

This clone was found a few times. The chain links TRBV2 to TRBJ1-2; no clear D gene. V dropped 3 bases and J dropped 4 bases, with 9 bases sitting between them. Germline CDR1 SNHLY, CDR2 FYNNEI. There are 13 residues in the CDR3. For the CDR3, the DNA is TGTGCCAGCAGTGACTCCGAAATCTATGGCTACACCTTC. Its translation: CASSDSEIYGYTF.

The rearrangement joins TRBV6-5 to TRBJ2-7, with D unclear. The CDR3 consists of 15 residues. Trimming took 4 bases from V and 3 from J, leaving 16 bases between them. Germline V gene data show CDR1 as MNHEY and CDR2 as SVGAGI. The CDR3 reads CASSSLQLFYYEQYF. CDR3 nucleotides: TGTGCCAGCAGTTCCCTACAGCTCTTCTACTACGAGCAGTACTTC.

The chain links TRBV19 to TRBJ2-7, with no clear D. The V gene's germline CDR1 is LNHDA and CDR2 SQIVND (reference sequence). Trimming removed 0 bases from V and 3 bases from J, with 9 bases in between. The length of the CDR3 is 14 residues. The CDR3 DNA reads TGTGCCAGTAGTATAGATTTAGCTAGCTACGAGCAGTACTTC. Translating gives CASSIDLASYEQYF.

As concerns this clone: A far larger clone is off by one base, so a read error is likely. Other DNA sequences of this sample code for an identical CDR3. The chain has TRBV29-1 and TRBJ1-1, with D tentatively TRBD1 (5 bases). CDR3 length equals 13 residues. CDR1 is SQVTM, CDR2 ANQGSEA, per germline. In DNA form, the CDR3 reads TGTAGCGCATCGACAGTCATGAACACTGAAGCTTTCTTT. It translates to CSASTVMNTEAFF.

The V and J genes are TRBV6-5 and TRBJ1-2; D call uncertain. This CDR3 is built from 13 residues. Germline assignment: CDR1 MNHEY and CDR2 SVGAGI. V dropped 6 bases and J dropped 3 bases, with 11 bases sitting between them. CDR3 sequence: CASSAGPYYGYTF. CDR3 DNA sequence: TGTGCCAGCAGCGCCGGGCCTTACTATGGCTACACCTTC.

Concerning this clone itself: A read error is the likely source, as a far larger clone sits one nucleotide away. J is TRBJ2-5 and V is TRBV4-2, with TRBD2 matching over 7 bases. This CDR3 spans 15 amino acids. J gave up 1 base and V 3 bases, and 5 bases lay outside the gene matches. Germline V gives CDR1 LGHNA, CDR2 YNFKEQ. CDR3 nucleotide sequence: TGTGCCAGCAGCCATTCTCCTAGCGGCCAAGAGACCCAGTACTTC. Protein: CASSHSPSGQETQYF.

This chain links TRBV15 with TRBJ2-7; D is ambiguous. The length of the CDR3 is 13 residues. V lost 3 bases and J lost 2, with 8 bases in between. Germline values: CDR1 LNHNV, CDR2 YYDKDF (reference sequence). The CDR3 region is CATSRGVPYEQYF. Here the CDR3 DNA reads TGTGCCACCAGCAGGGGCGTCCCCTACGAGCAGTACTTC.

V and J are TRBV11-3 and TRBJ2-6; D remains unclear. Germline V gene sequence: CDR1 SGHNT, CDR2 YENEEA. The V end was cut by 0 bases, the J end by 0 bases, with 9 bases between. The CDR3 covers 17 residues. CDR3 coding DNA: TGTGCCAGCAGCTTAGATTCGGCACACTCTGGGGCCAACGTCCTGACTTTC. Translation: CASSLDSAHSGANVLTF.

Remarks on this clone: It is likely a read error: a sequence one base away is far more abundant. The rearrangement joins TRBV4-3 to TRBJ2-5; TRBD2 aligns across 12 bases. Gene TRBJ2-7 matches the end of the DNA better, so the J call may be wrong. This CDR3 has 16 residues. The V gene's germline CDR1 is LGHNA and CDR2 YSLEER. CDR3 in DNA: TGCGCCAGCAGCCGAGATCCCCTAGCGGGAGGGTACGAGCAGTACTTC. Amino acids: CASSRDPLAGGYEQYF.

The rearrangement uses TRBV30 and TRBJ2-3; 15 bases agree with TRBD2. CDR3 length: 16 residues. V shed 3 bases, J shed 3 bases, and the junction held 4 bases outside the gene matches. CDR1 and CDR2 (germline): GTSNPN, SVGIG (reference sequence). The CDR3 reads CAWSVGLAGGTDTQYF. The CDR3, as DNA: TGTGCCTGGAGCGTAGGACTAGCGGGAGGGACAGATACGCAGTATTTT.